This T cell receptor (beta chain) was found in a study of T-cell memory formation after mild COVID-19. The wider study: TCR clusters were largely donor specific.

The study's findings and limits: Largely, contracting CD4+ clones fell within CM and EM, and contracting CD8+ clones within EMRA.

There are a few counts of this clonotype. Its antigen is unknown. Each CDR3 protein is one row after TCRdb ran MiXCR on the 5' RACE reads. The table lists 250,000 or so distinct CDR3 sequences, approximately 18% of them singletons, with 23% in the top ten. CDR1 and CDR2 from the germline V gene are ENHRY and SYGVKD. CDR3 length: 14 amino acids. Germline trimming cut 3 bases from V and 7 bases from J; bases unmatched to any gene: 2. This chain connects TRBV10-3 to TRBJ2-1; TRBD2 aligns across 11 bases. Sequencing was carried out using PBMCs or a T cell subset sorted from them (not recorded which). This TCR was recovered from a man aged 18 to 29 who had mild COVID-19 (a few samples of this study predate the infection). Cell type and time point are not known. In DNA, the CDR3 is TGTGCCATCAGTGATGGGACTAGCGGAAATGAGCAGTTCTTC. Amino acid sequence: CAISDGTSGNEQFF.